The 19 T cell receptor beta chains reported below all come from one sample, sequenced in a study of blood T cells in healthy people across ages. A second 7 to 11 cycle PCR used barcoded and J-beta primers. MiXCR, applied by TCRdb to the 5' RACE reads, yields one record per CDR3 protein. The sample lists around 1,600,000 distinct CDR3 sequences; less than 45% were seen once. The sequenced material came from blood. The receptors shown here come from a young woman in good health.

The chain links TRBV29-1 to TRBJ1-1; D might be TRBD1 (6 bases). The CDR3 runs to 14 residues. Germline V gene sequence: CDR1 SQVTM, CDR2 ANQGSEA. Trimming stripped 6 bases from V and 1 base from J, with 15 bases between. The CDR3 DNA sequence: TGCAGCGTACCGGGGGGGCCGGGGAACACTGAAGCTTTCTTT. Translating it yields CSVPGGPGNTEAFF. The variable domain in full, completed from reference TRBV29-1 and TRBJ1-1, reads SAVISQKPSRDICQRGTSLTIQCQVDSQVTMMFWYRQQPGQSLTLIATANQGSEATYESGFVIDKFPISRPNLTFSTLTVSNMSPEDSSIYLCSVPGGPGNTEAFFGQGTRLTVV.

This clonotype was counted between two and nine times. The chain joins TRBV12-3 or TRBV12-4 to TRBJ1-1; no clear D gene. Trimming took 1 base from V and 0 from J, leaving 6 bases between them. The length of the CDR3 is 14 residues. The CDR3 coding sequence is TGTGCCAGCAGTTTAGGAGAGGTGAACACTGAAGCTTTCTTT. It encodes CASSLGEVNTEAFF.

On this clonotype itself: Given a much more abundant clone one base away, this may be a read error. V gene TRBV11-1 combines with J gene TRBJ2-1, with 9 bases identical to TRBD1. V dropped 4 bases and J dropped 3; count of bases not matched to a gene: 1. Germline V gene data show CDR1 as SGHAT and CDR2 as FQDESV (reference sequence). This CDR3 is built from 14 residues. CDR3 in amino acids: CASSWDRDYNEQFF. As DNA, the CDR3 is TGTGCCAGCAGCTGGGACAGGGACTACAATGAGCAGTTCTTC.

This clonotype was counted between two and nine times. The CDR3 sequence is CSVDVGMETQYF. CDR3 DNA sequence: TGCAGCGTTGATGTAGGGATGGAGACCCAGTACTTC. The rearrangement uses TRBV29-1 and TRBJ2-5, with D hard to call. Trimming took 3 bases from V and 5 from J, leaving 10 bases between them. This CDR3 spans 12 amino acids. The germline CDR1 and CDR2 sequences are SQVTM and ANQGSEA. The full variable domain, rest sourced from reference TRBV29-1 and TRBJ2-5, is SAVISQKPSRDICQRGTSLTIQCQVDSQVTMMFWYRQQPGQSLTLIATANQGSEATYESGFVIDKFPISRPNLTFSTLTVSNMSPEDSSIYLCSVDVGMETQYFGPGTRLLVL.

The CDR3 loop reads CSARGSVSGEQFF. CDR3 DNA sequence: TGCAGCGCCCGGGGTTCTGTGTCTGGTGAGCAGTTCTTC. This chain uses TRBV29-1 with TRBJ2-1, with D possibly being TRBD2 (5 bases). The CDR3 runs to 13 residues. V was shortened by 7 bases and J by 9 bases, with 19 bases between the two germline ends. Germline CDR1 is SQVTM and CDR2 is ANQGSEA.

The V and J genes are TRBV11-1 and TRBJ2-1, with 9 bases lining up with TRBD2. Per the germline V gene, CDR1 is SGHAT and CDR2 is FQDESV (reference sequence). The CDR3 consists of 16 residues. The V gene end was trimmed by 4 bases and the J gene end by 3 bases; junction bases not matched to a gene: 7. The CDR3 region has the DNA TGTGCCAGCAGCTCCGATAGCGGGAGAGACTACAATGAGCAGTTCTTC. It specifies CASSSDSGRDYNEQFF.

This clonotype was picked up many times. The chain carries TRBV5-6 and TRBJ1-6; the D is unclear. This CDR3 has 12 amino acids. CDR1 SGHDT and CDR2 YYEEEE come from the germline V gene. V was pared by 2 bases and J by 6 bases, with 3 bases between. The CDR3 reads CASSFRNSPLHF. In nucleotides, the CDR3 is TGTGCCAGCAGCTTCCGTAATTCACCCCTCCACTTT.

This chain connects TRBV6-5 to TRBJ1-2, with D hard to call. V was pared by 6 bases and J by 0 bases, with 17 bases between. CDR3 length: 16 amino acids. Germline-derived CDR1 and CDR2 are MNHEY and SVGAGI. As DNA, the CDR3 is TGTGCCAGCAGGCTCACACCGAGCTCCGCTAACTATGGCTACACCTTC. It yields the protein CASRLTPSSANYGYTF.

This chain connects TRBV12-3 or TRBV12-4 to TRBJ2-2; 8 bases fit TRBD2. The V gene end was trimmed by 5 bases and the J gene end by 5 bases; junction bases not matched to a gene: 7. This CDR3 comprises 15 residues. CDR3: CASSPSGRGTGELFF. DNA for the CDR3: TGTGCCAGCAGTCCAAGCGGGAGAGGGACCGGGGAGCTGTTTTTT.

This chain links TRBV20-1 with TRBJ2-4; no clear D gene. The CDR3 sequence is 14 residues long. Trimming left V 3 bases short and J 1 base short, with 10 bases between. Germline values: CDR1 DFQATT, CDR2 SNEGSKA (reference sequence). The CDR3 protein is CSARRGLAKNIQYF. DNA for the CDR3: TGCAGTGCTAGGCGAGGATTGGCCAAAAACATTCAGTACTTC.

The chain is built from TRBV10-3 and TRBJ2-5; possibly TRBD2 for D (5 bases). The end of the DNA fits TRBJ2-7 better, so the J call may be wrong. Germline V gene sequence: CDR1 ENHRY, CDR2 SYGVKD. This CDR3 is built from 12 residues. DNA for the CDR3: TGTGCCACGAAGGGAGCGGACTGCGAGCAGTACTTC. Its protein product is CATKGADCEQYF.

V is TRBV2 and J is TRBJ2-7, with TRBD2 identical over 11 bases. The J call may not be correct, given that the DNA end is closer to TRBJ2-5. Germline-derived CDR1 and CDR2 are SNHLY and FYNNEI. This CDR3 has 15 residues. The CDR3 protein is CASSAVSGREETQYF. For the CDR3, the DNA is TGTGCCAGCAGTGCGGTTAGCGGGAGGGAAGAGACCCAGTACTTC.

For the CDR3, the DNA is TGTGCCAGCAGTTCCAGGGAGAGGGACATTCAGTACTTC. This encodes CASSSRERDIQYF. The chain is built from TRBV27 and TRBJ2-4, with D perhaps being TRBD1 or TRBD2 (5 bases each). Germline V gene data show CDR1 as MNHEY and CDR2 as SMNVEV (reference sequence). The CDR3 is 13 amino acids. The ends were cut back, 4 bases at V and 8 bases at J, with 12 bases in the middle.

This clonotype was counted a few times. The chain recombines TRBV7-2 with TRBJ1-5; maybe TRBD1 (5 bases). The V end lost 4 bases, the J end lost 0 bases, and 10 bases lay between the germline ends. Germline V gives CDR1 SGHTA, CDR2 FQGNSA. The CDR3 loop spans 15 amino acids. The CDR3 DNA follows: TGTGCCAGCAGCTCGACGGGGGTTAGCAATCAGCCCCAGCATTTT. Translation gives CASSSTGVSNQPQHF.

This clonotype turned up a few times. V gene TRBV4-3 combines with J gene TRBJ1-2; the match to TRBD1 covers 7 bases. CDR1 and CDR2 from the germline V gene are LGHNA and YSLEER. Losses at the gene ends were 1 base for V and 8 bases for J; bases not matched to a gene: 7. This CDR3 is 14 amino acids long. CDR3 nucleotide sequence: TGCGCCAGCAGCCAAGCGATACAGGGGTGGGGCTACACCTTC. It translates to CASSQAIQGWGYTF.

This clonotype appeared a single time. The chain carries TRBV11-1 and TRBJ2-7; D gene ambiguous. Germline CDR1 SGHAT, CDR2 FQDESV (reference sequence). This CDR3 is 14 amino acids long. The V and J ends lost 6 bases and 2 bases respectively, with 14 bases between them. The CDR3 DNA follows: TGTGCCAGCAGTCATGACGGTGGGGCCTACGAGCAGTACTTC. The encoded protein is CASSHDGGAYEQYF. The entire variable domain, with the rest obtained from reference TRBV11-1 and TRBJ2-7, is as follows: EAEVAQSPRYKITEKSQAVAFWCDPISGHATLYWYRQILGQGPELLVQFQDESVVDDSQLPKDRFSAERLKGVDSTLKIQPAELGDSAMYLCASSHDGGAYEQYFGPGTRLTVT.

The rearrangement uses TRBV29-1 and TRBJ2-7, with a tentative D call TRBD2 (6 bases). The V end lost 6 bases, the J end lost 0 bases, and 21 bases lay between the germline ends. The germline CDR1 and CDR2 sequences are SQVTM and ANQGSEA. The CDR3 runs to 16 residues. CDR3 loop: CSVRWVMGGSSYEQYF. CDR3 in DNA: TGCAGCGTGCGTTGGGTGATGGGGGGAAGCTCCTACGAGCAGTACTTC.

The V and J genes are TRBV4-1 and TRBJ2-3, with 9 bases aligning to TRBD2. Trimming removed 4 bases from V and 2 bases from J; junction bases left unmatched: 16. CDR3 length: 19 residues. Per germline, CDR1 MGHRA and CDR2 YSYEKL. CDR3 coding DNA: TGCGCCAGCAGCCCCCAGAGGGCCCTAGCGGGGCTATCCACAGATACGCAGTATTTT. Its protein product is CASSPQRALAGLSTDTQYF.

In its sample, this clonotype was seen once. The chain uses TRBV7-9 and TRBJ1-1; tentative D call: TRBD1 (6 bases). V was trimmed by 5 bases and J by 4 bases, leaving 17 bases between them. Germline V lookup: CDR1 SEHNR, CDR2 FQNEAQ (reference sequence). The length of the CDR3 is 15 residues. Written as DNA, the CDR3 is TGTGCCAGCAGCCCGCTCGACGAGACAGGCACTGAAGCTTTCTTT. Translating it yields CASSPLDETGTEAFF.